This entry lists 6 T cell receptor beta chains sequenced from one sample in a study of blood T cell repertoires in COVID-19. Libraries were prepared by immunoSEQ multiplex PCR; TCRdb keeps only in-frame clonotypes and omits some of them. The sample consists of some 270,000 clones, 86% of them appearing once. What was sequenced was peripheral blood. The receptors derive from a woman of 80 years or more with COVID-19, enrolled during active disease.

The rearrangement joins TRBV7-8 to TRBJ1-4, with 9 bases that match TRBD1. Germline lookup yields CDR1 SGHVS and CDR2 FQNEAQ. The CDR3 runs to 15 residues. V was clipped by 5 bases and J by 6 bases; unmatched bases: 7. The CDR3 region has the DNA TGTGCCAGCAGCCTGGCGGGACAGGGTGATGAAAAACTGTTTTTT. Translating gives CASSLAGQGDEKLFF.

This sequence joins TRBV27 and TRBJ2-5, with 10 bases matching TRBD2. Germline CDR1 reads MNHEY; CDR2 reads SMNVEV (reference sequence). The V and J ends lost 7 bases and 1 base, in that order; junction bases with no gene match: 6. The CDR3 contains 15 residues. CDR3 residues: CASTASGGGQETQYF. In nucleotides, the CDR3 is TGTGCCAGCACGGCTAGCGGGGGAGGCCAAGAGACCCAGTACTTC.

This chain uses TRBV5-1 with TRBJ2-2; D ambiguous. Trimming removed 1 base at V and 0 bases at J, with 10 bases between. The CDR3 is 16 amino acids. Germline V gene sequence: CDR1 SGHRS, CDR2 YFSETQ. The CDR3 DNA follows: TGCGCCAGCAGCTTGATTTCCGGGTCGAACACCGGGGAGCTGTTTTTT. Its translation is CASSLISGSNTGELFF.

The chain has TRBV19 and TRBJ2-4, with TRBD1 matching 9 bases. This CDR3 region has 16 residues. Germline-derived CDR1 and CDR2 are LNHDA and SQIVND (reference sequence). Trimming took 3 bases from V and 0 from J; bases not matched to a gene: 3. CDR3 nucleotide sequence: TGTGCCAGTAGTATGGGACAGGGAGGAGCCAAAAACATTCAGTACTTC. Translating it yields CASSMGQGGAKNIQYF.

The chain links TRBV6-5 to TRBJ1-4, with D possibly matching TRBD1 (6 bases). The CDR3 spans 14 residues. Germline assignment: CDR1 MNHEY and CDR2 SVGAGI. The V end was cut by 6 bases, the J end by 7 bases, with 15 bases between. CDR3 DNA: TGTGCCAGCAGCCAGGGGTTGAGGGGTGAAAAACTGTTTTTT. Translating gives CASSQGLRGEKLFF.

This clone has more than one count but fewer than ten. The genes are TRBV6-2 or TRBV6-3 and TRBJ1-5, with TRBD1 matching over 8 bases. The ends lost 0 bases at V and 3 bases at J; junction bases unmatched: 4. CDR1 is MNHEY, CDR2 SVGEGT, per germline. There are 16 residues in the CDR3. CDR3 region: CASSYSWTGNNQPQHF. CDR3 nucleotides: TGTGCCAGCAGTTACTCGTGGACAGGGAACAATCAGCCCCAGCATTTT.